Listed below are T cell receptor beta chains from one sample, sequenced in a study of T-cell memory formation after mild COVID-19. TCRdb called the 5' RACE reads again in MiXCR, with one record for every CDR3 protein. There are roughly 310,000 distinct CDR3 sequences in the sample; more than 15% occur only once, and 20% to 25% lies in the top ten. The sequenced material came from PBMCs or a T cell subset sorted from them (not recorded which). The receptors were gathered from a man younger than 30 who had mild COVID-19 (a few samples of this study predate the infection). Cell type and time point are not known. CDR3s include the opening cysteine and the closing phenylalanine or tryptophan. A D gene is named only where the DNA matches it firmly. Where a row states a size, it is once, few, many or the class of an expanded clone; other rows omit it.

size	J	V	D	CDR3	DNA
-	TRBJ1-2	TRBV4-1	-	CASSQEEAGLYGYTF	TGCGCCAGCAGCCAAGAGGAGGCGGGCCTCTATGGCTACACCTTC
few	TRBJ2-3	TRBV9	TRBD2	CASSGPGGGARDTQYF	TGTGCCAGCAGCGGTCCCGGCGGGGGGGCGCGGGATACGCAGTATTTT
-	TRBJ1-6	TRBV6-5	-	CASSYRGISVSNSPLHF	TGTGCCAGCAGTTACAGGGGGATCTCGGTCTCCAATTCACCCCTCCACTTT
many	TRBJ2-3	TRBV20-1	TRBD1	CSARTGTEANTQYF	TGCAGTGCTAGAACCGGGACAGAAGCTAATACGCAGTATTTT
-	TRBJ2-5	TRBV28	-	CASSPRWRLGAETQYF	TGTGCCAGCAGTCCACGCTGGAGACTAGGGGCAGAGACCCAGTACTTC
-	TRBJ2-3	TRBV25-1	-	CASSLQGGIKDTQYF	TGTGCCAGCAGTCTTCAGGGGGGAATTAAAGATACGCAGTATTTT
-	TRBJ2-2	TRBV9	TRBD2	CASSVGLAGEIGELFF	TGTGCCAGCAGCGTAGGGCTAGCGGGGGAAATCGGGGAGCTGTTTTTT
few	TRBJ1-1	TRBV6-5	-	CASRAPGTEAFF	TGTGCCAGCAGGGCCCCGGGGACTGAAGCTTTCTTT
-	TRBJ1-3	TRBV28	TRBD1	CASRSGQGDTIYF	TGTGCCAGCAGGTCGGGACAGGGAGACACCATATATTTT
few	TRBJ2-4	TRBV21-1	-	CASSARDIQYF	TGTGCCAGCAGCGCCCGGGACATTCAGTACTTC
-	TRBJ1-1	TRBV2	-	CASSLQGQNTEAVF	TGTGCCAGCTCCCTCCAGGGGCAGAACACTGAAGCTGTCTTT
-	TRBJ1-1	TRBV7-6	TRBD1	CASSSQTGSTEAFF	TGTGCCAGCAGCTCCCAGACAGGGAGCACTGAAGCTTTCTTT
-	TRBJ2-5	TRBV7-2	-	CASSLAKEETQYF	TGTGCCAGCAGCTTAGCGAAAGAAGAGACCCAGTACTTC
many	TRBJ1-3	TRBV9	-	CASSVGSGNTIYF	TGTGCCAGTAGCGTTGGCTCTGGAAACACCATATATTTT
few	TRBJ1-1	TRBV6-6	-	CASSRLNTEAFF	TGTGCCAGCAGCCGCCTTAACACTGAAGCTTTCTTT
-	TRBJ2-7	TRBV5-1	TRBD2	CASSSLAGSSYEQYF	TGCGCCAGCAGCTCTCTAGCGGGGAGCTCCTACGAGCAGTACTTC
many	TRBJ2-1	TRBV4-1	-	CASSRSGREQFF	TGCGCCAGCAGCCGGAGCGGCCGCGAGCAGTTCTTC
few	TRBJ2-1	TRBV5-1	-	CASSLANQASSYNEQFF	TGCGCCAGCAGCTTGGCCAATCAGGCGAGCTCCTACAATGAGCAGTTCTTC
few	TRBJ2-1	TRBV4-1	TRBD1	CASRPGQVNEQFF	TGCGCCAGCAGGCCCGGACAGGTCAATGAGCAGTTCTTC
many	TRBJ2-7	TRBV12-3/TRBV12-4	-	CASSFDYTYEQYF	TGTGCCAGCAGTTTCGATTACACCTACGAGCAGTACTTC
few	TRBJ1-1	TRBV9	TRBD1	CASSAQDRVRAFF	TGTGCCAGCAGCGCACAGGACAGGGTGAGAGCTTTCTTT
many	TRBJ2-7	TRBV6-2/TRBV6-3	-	CASTPTGRYEQYF	TGTGCCAGCACCCCGACAGGGAGGTACGAGCAGTACTTC
many	TRBJ2-5	TRBV7-2	-	CASSLADEETQYF	TGTGCCAGCAGCTTAGCGGACGAAGAGACCCAGTACTTC
few	TRBJ2-3	TRBV6-5	-	CASSSSPGPDTQYF	TGTGCCAGCAGTTCCTCACCGGGCCCAGATACGCAGTATTTT
few	TRBJ1-6	TRBV5-6	-	CASSLLMTAPRSPLHF	TGTGCCAGCAGCTTGCTAATGACGGCACCTAGGTCACCCCTCCACTTT
few	TRBJ1-1	TRBV7-9	-	CASSPRGGGAKGTEAFF	TGTGCCAGCAGCCCGAGGGGCGGGGGGGCTAAGGGCACTGAAGCTTTCTTT
-	TRBJ1-2	TRBV7-9	TRBD1	CASSKGTGGRYGYTF	TGTGCCAGCAGCAAAGGGACAGGGGGTCGGTATGGCTACACCTTC
-	TRBJ1-1	TRBV6-5	-	CASRRQPSSNTEAFF	TGTGCCAGCAGACGACAGCCCAGCTCGAACACTGAAGCTTTCTTT
few	TRBJ1-6	TRBV7-9	TRBD1	CASSKDRGRSPLHF	TGTGCCAGCAGTAAGGACAGGGGACGTTCACCCCTCCACTTT
-	TRBJ2-3	TRBV5-1	TRBD2	CASSFSGGAVTDTQYF	TGCGCCAGCAGCTTTAGCGGGGGGGCCGTGACAGATACGCAGTATTTT
-	TRBJ2-3	TRBV6-5	-	CASSYDLGRTQYF	TGTGCCAGCAGTTACGATCTTGGGCGAACGCAGTATTTC
-	TRBJ2-5	TRBV20-1	-	CSASNDIRPTQETQYF	TGCAGTGCTAGCAACGACATCCGGCCGACGCAAGAGACCCAGTACTTC
few	TRBJ2-2	TRBV12-3/TRBV12-4	-	CASTNRVRAGELFF	TGTGCCAGCACTAATAGGGTGAGGGCCGGGGAGCTGTTTTTT
few	TRBJ1-5	TRBV4-2	-	CASSPRPNQPQHF	TGTGCCAGCAGCCCCCGACCCAATCAGCCCCAGCATTTT
few	TRBJ1-5	TRBV4-1	-	CASSGLGFKPQHF	TGCGCCAGCAGCGGGCTTGGGTTTAAGCCCCAGCATTTT
-	TRBJ2-4	TRBV19	TRBD2	CASTSRGNIQYF	TGTGCCAGTACCTCGCGGGGGAACATTCAGTACTTC